This T cell receptor (beta chain) was observed in a study of early T cells in non-severe SARS-CoV-2 infection (dated by TCRdb to the early 2020s). A note on the overall study: Because TCR sequencing was done on bulk RNA from unsorted whole blood, the alpha and beta chains could not be paired.

From its cysteine to its phenylalanine, the CDR3 spans 14 amino acids. The only DNA kept is the CDR3, 42 bases in frame from the first base. V is cut by 5 bases and J by 2 bases, and the space between the germline ends is 11 bases. Looking up the germline V gene yields CDR1 SGHVS and CDR2 FNYEAQ. What the authors observed across the whole study: VDJdb matching was skewed toward anti-spike CD8 responses and likely underestimated virus-specific expansions by missing private and CD4 specificities.

The study was a case-control design nested within a healthcare worker cohort in London, UK, with weekly nasopharyngeal swab PCR tests and blood sampling. Healthcare workers were recruited between 23 and 31 March 2020, during the week of the UK lockdown, and were followed weekly for up to roughly 15 weeks. The library was built by means of 5' RACE. The listed sequencing device is NextSeq 500. Unique molecular identifiers were attached to individual cDNA molecules in the TCR library protocol so that sequencing error and PCR bias could be corrected. Both TCR alpha and beta chains were sequenced, and tight co-correlation was observed between alpha and beta sequence abundances in each sample. As for the original processing: V gene, J gene and CDR3 annotation of TCR sequences was performed with Decombinator V4. Expanded TCRs were defined as changing significantly between any two time points under a Poisson model with p below 0.0001. Abundances of TCRs were expressed as counts per million after normalisation to the total number of TCRs sequenced in each sample. MAIT TCRs were defined by TRAV1-2 paired with TRAJ12, TRAJ20 or TRAJ33, and iNKT TCRs by TRAV10 paired with TRAJ18. A search of VDJdb, accessed on 1 November 2021, was run for TCRs annotated to CMV, EBV and SARS-CoV-2, with TCRs annotated for multiple antigens excluded. Starting from the raw public reads, TCRdb applied fastp trimming at Q25, assembled clones with MiXCR and retained in-frame beta chains. Each entry is one CDR3 protein sequence, shown with its most common DNA and genes. The V and J calls, along with clone size, are taken from TCRdb and not from the paper's own processing. The sample profile shows about 55,000 distinct CDR3 sequences; roughly 13% of them were found once. Around a tenth of the sample comes from the top ten.

Concerning this clonotype itself: Its specific antigen is unknown. No base qualities exist here, and no much larger clone lies one base off it.

This TCR derives from an adult who was a healthcare worker with PCR-confirmed SARS-CoV-2 infection or an uninfected control (not recorded which). The source material was whole blood, sampled at baseline. Recombination joined TRBV7-6 with TRBJ2-3; a tentative D call is TRBD1 (5 bases match). This receptor has the CDR3 CASSQGGATDTQYF. The nucleotide sequence is given as TGTGCCAGCAGCCAGGGTGGGGCCACAGATACGCAGTATTTT.